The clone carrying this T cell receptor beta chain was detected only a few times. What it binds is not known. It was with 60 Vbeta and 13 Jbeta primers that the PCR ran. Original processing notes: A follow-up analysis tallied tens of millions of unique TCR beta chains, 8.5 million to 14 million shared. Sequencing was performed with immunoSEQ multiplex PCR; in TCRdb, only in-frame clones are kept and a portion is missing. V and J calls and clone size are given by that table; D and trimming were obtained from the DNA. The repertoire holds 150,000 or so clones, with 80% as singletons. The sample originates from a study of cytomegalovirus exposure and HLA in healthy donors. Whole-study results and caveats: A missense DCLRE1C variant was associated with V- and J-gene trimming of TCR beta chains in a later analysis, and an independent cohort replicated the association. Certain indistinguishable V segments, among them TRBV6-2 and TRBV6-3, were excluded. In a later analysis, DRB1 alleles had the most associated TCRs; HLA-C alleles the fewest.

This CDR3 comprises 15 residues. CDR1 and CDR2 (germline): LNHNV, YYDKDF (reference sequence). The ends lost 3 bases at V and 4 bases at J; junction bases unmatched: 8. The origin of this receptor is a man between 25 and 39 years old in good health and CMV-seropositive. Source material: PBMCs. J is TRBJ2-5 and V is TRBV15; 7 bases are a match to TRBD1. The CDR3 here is CATSRESTGRETQYF. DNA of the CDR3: TGTGCCACCAGCAGGGAATCGACAGGGCGAGAGACCCAGTACTTC.